This is a list of T cell receptor beta chains from one sample in a study of CD8 T cells in ankylosing spondylitis. TCRdb fed the 5' RACE reads into MiXCR, producing one record per CDR3 protein. The sample records 300,000 to 400,000 distinct CDR3 sequences, approximately 10% being singletons. Sequenced material: blood, either unsorted or a sorted T cell fraction (not recorded which). Receptor source: a female donor with ankylosing spondylitis or in good health (not recorded which). The conserved cysteine and the conserved F or W are not part of the CDR3 here. D genes are given only for firm matches.

v_call d_call cdr3_aa
TRBV9 NA ASSVDSWGVQF
TRBV7-2 NA ASSLGQPKNIQY
TRBV19 NA ASSITPNTEAF
TRBV7-2 NA ASSLGRKNTEAF
TRBV9 NA ASSAIPQETQY
TRBV29-1 NA SVWHQVVMLGEQY
TRBV30 NA AWNTAGYQETQY
TRBV20-1 NA SAWGQETQY
TRBV7-2 TRBD2 ASSSALAGSDTQY
TRBV27 TRBD2 ASSLLRREPPDTQY
TRBV7-2 TRBD2 ASSLAPRTSREQY
TRBV20-1 NA SARGKTGSNQPQH
TRBV2 NA ASRLGWKEINYGYT
TRBV20-1 TRBD2 SAPDFRGGGQETQY
TRBV7-2 NA ASSFDSGYNEQF
TRBV20-1 NA SARVGPKNIQY
TRBV20-1 TRBD1 SAGDRRRLGEAF
TRBV4-1 NA ASSQVFVRNEQY
TRBV5-1 NA ASSFIDRNTEAF
TRBV12-3/TRBV12-4 NA ASSLRGGNSPLH
TRBV20-1 NA SAPTSRVENTEAF
TRBV2 NA ASSEARDAEAF
TRBV6-5 NA ASSLPTGTGANVLT
TRBV20-1 NA SADSPDQPQH
TRBV2 NA ASGRENNQPQH
TRBV29-1 TRBD1 SVVDRGSTDTQY
TRBV15 NA ATSEEVSYSNQPQH
TRBV9 TRBD2 ASSPRGGQETQY
TRBV12-3/TRBV12-4 NA ASTPGGVYGYT
TRBV7-2 TRBD2 ASSLGLAGAGEQF
TRBV6-1 TRBD1 AILDRENTGELF